What follows are 20 T cell receptor beta chains derived from one specimen sequenced in a study of T-cell memory formation after mild COVID-19. TCRdb independently ran MiXCR on the 5' RACE reads; one entry per CDR3 protein. The table includes under 250,000 distinct CDR3 sequences, 7.5% to 10% detected once. Sequencing used PBMCs or a T cell subset sorted from them (not recorded which). These receptors all stem from a man aged 18 to 29 who had mild COVID-19 (a few samples of this study predate the infection). Cell type and time point are not known.

The chain couples TRBV19 to TRBJ2-1, with 7 nucleotides matching TRBD1. Germline lookup yields CDR1 LNHDA and CDR2 SQIVND (reference sequence). Germline trimming cut 6 bases from V and 4 bases from J; bases unmatched to any gene: 15. This CDR3 has 17 amino acids. The CDR3 loop reads CASSRPPRDSYYNEQFF. The CDR3 DNA is TGTGCCAGTAGCCGGCCCCCCCGGGACAGTTATTACAATGAGCAGTTCTTC.

The chain recombines TRBV3-1 with TRBJ2-5; 9 bases agree with TRBD2. The junction had 6 bases not matched to a gene; V was cut back by 2 bases and J by 2 bases. CDR1 LGHDT and CDR2 YNNKEL come from the germline V gene (reference sequence). This CDR3 has 16 residues. The CDR3: CASSQPSGVGQETQYF. CDR3 nucleotides: TGTGCCAGCAGCCAACCTAGCGGGGTTGGACAAGAGACCCAGTACTTC.

This clonotype occurred a few times. J is TRBJ2-5 and V is TRBV19, with D possibly matching TRBD1 (5 bases). The CDR3 has 14 residues. Germline CDR1 is LNHDA and CDR2 is SQIVND (reference sequence). The ends were cut back, 3 bases at V and 5 bases at J, with 13 bases in the middle. CDR3: CASSMAQAKETQYF. The CDR3 nucleotides read TGTGCCAGTAGTATGGCACAGGCTAAGGAGACCCAGTACTTC.

In this sample, this clonotype turned up a few times. This chain links TRBV5-1 with TRBJ1-1; 7 nucleotides match TRBD1. Germline V gene lookup returns CDR1 SGHRS and CDR2 YFSETQ. The CDR3 is 13 residues long. V dropped 3 bases and J dropped 3; count of bases not matched to a gene: 2. The CDR3 DNA follows: TGCGCCAGCAGCTCACAGGGGCACACTGAAGCTTTCTTT. Translation gives CASSSQGHTEAFF.

This clonotype has only a few counts. This chain connects TRBV25-1 to TRBJ2-5, with TRBD2 identical over 8 bases. Unmatched junction bases numbered 2, after V lost 6 bases and J lost 2 bases. The CDR3 is 13 amino acids. Germline assignment: CDR1 MGHDK and CDR2 SYGVNS. This CDR3 is CASRTSGQETQYF. DNA for the CDR3: TGTGCCAGCAGAACTAGCGGACAAGAGACCCAGTACTTC.

V gene TRBV3-1 combines with J gene TRBJ2-7; D ambiguous. Trimming shortened V by 1 base and J by 6 bases, and 4 bases separated the two germline ends. This CDR3 is 11 amino acids long. Per germline, CDR1 LGHDT and CDR2 YNNKEL (reference sequence). The CDR3 loop is CASSQGGEQYF. CDR3 nucleotide sequence: TGTGCCAGCAGCCAAGGCGGCGAGCAGTACTTC.

The chain recombines TRBV5-5 with TRBJ2-3; weak D call: TRBD2 (6 bases). The CDR3 extends over 14 amino acids. Germline V gene sequence: CDR1 SGHKS, CDR2 YYEKEE (reference sequence). The V end was cut by 7 bases, the J end by 6 bases, with 18 bases between. For the CDR3, the DNA is TGTGCCAGCCACCGTGGGGGGACCGGGGATACGCAGTATTTT. Translating it yields CASHRGGTGDTQYF.

Ten or more counts support this clonotype. The chain carries TRBV5-1 and TRBJ2-2; D is unclear. This CDR3 region has 14 residues. Per the germline V gene, CDR1 is SGHRS and CDR2 is YFSETQ. The ends were cut back, 1 base at V and 7 bases at J, with 11 bases in the middle. CDR3: CASSLWSESGELFF. The CDR3 coding sequence is TGCGCCAGCAGCTTGTGGTCCGAAAGCGGGGAGCTGTTTTTT. Full variable domain (missing parts from reference TRBV5-1 and TRBJ2-2): KAGVTQTPRYLIKTRGQQVTLSCSPISGHRSVSWYQQTPGQGLQFLFEYFSETQRNKGNFPGRFSGRQFSNSRSEMNVSTLELGDSALYLCASSLWSESGELFFGEGSRLTVL.

This clonotype has only a few counts. This chain joins TRBV5-5 and TRBJ1-2; D gene ambiguous. This CDR3 has 15 residues. Trimming took off 2 bases at V and 3 bases at J, with 14 bases between the two ends. Germline V gives CDR1 SGHKS, CDR2 YYEKEE (reference sequence). CDR3 residues: CASSFMETTHYGYTF. DNA for the CDR3: TGTGCCAGCAGCTTTATGGAGACAACTCACTATGGCTACACCTTC.

This chain links TRBV10-3 with TRBJ2-7, with D tentatively TRBD1 (7 bases). Germline-derived CDR1 and CDR2 are ENHRY and SYGVKD. This CDR3 region has 11 residues. V dropped 5 bases and J dropped 6 bases, with 8 bases sitting between them. The CDR3 here is CAISQGGEQYF. CDR3 coding DNA: TGTGCCATCAGTCAGGGGGGCGAGCAGTACTTC.

This clonotype was observed at least ten times. The chain couples TRBV4-3 to TRBJ2-3, with TRBD2 matching over 8 bases. The CDR3 loop spans 13 amino acids. Germline CDR1 and CDR2: LGHNA and YSLEER. The V gene end was trimmed by 2 bases and the J gene end by 5 bases; junction bases not matched to a gene: 0. CDR3: CASSQTSGDTQYF. The CDR3 nucleotides are TGCGCCAGCAGCCAAACTAGCGGAGATACGCAGTATTTT.

This clonotype was counted at least ten times. The CDR3 nucleotides are TGTGCCAGCAGCCAAGCTTCGGGGTTAGGGGCTTTCTTT. It codes for CASSQASGLGAFF. This chain joins TRBV16 and TRBJ1-1, with D hard to call. The CDR3 contains 13 residues. Between the trimmed V and J ends, which lost 2 bases and 11 bases, there was a span of 15 bases. Germline V gives CDR1 KGHSY, CDR2 FQNENV.

This clonotype was seen a few times. The J gene is TRBJ2-7, the V gene TRBV4-3; 13 bases fit TRBD2. The CDR3 runs to 16 residues. Trimming removed 4 bases from V and 1 base from J; junction bases left unmatched: 4. Germline assignment: CDR1 LGHNA and CDR2 YSLEER. The CDR3 DNA is TGCGCCAGCAGCCTAGGGACTAGCGGGGAATCCTACGAGCAGTACTTC. It translates to CASSLGTSGESYEQYF.

V and J are TRBV19 and TRBJ1-5; no clear D. The CDR3 consists of 16 residues. Deletions cut 3 bases from V and 0 bases from J, with 12 bases between. The germline CDR1 and CDR2 sequences are LNHDA and SQIVND (reference sequence). CDR3 region: CASSMGLTYSNQPQHF. DNA for the CDR3: TGTGCCAGTAGTATGGGGTTAACTTATAGCAATCAGCCCCAGCATTTT.

The table lists this clonotype with a count of one. The chain uses TRBV12-3 or TRBV12-4 and TRBJ1-2; no firm D call. CDR3 length equals 12 residues. Trimming shortened V by 6 bases and J by 8 bases, and 13 bases separated the two germline ends. The CDR3 sequence: CASSPHIEGYTF. The CDR3 coding sequence is TGTGCCAGCAGCCCCCATATCGAAGGCTACACCTTC.

The chain joins TRBV11-2 to TRBJ1-4, with D perhaps TRBD1 (5 bases). The CDR3 length is 14 residues. The V end was cut by 5 bases, the J end by 7 bases, with 14 bases between. The germline V gene has CDR1 SGHAT and CDR2 FQNNGV. CDR3 residues: CASSRDSFIEKLFF. The CDR3 nucleotides read TGTGCCAGCAGCCGGGACTCCTTTATTGAAAAACTGTTTTTT.

This clonotype was counted a single time. This chain joins TRBV6-5 and TRBJ1-1; the D gene is possibly TRBD1 (5 bases). The CDR3 extends over 15 amino acids. The V end lost 2 bases, the J end lost 6 bases, and 16 bases lay between the germline ends. Germline lookup yields CDR1 MNHEY and CDR2 SVGAGI. The CDR3 loop reads CASSYHRDSGAEAFF. The DNA for the CDR3 is TGTGCCAGCAGTTACCACCGGGACTCGGGAGCTGAAGCTTTCTTT.

This rearrangement joins TRBV27 to TRBJ2-1, with D possibly being TRBD2 (6 bases). The CDR3 is made up of 16 amino acids. Trimming pared 0 bases from V and 2 bases from J, leaving 11 bases between. Per germline, CDR1 MNHEY and CDR2 SMNVEV (reference sequence). CDR3 in DNA: TGTGCCAGCAGTTTATCATGGAGGGGCGCCTACAATGAGCAGTTCTTC. Translation: CASSLSWRGAYNEQFF.

Ten or more counts support this clonotype. Written as DNA, the CDR3 is TGCGCCAGCAGCACGGGCCCGCAGGGCGAGCAGTACGTC. It encodes CASSTGPQGEQYV. The chain carries TRBV5-1 and TRBJ2-7; D perhaps matches TRBD1 (5 bases). This CDR3 contains 13 residues. Trimming took off 4 bases at V and 6 bases at J, with 14 bases between the two ends. Germline-derived CDR1 and CDR2 are SGHRS and YFSETQ.

In regard to this clonotype: The CDR3 does not end in the conserved phenylalanine or tryptophan, so this is likely a read error. The chain is built from TRBV5-1 and TRBJ1-2, with D possibly TRBD1 on 5 matching bases. V lost 0 bases and J lost 2, with 17 bases in between. Germline V gives CDR1 SGHRS, CDR2 YFSETQ. The CDR3 is 17 amino acids. The CDR3 sequence: CASSLAAVPGVNYGYTL. In nucleotides, the CDR3 is TGCGCCAGCAGCTTGGCCGCGGTGCCGGGGGTAAACTATGGCTACACCTTA.